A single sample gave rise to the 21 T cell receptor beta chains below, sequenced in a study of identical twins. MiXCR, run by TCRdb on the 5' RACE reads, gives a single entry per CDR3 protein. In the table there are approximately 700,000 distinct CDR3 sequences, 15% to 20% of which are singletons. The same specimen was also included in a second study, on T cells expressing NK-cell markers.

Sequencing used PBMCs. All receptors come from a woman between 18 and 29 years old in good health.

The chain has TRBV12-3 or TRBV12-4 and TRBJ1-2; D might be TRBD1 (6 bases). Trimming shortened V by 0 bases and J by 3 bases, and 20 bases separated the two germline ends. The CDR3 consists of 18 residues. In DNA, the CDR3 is TGTGCCAGCAGTTTAGCGCTAATGGTTTTAAAGGGGGACTATGGCTACACCTTC. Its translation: CASSLALMVLKGDYGYTF.

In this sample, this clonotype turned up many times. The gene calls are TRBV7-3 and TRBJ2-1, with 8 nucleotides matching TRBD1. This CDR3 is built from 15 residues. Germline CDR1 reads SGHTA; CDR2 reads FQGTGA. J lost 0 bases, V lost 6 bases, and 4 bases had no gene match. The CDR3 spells CASSLDRDSYNEQFF. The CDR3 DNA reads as TGTGCCAGCAGTTTGGACAGGGACTCCTACAATGAGCAGTTCTTC.

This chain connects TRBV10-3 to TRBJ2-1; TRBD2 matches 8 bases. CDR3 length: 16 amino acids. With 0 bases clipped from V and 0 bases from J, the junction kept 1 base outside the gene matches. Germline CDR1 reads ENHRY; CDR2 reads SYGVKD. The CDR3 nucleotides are TGTGCCATCAGTGAGTCAACTAGCGGCTCCTACAATGAGCAGTTCTTC. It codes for CAISESTSGSYNEQFF.

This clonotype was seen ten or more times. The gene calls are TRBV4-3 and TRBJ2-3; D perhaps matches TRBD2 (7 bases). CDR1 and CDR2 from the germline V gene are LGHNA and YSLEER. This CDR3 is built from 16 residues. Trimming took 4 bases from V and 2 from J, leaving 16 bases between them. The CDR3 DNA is TGCGCCAGCAGCCGATTGGGGGGGGGCCTCACAGATACGCAGTATTTT. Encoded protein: CASSRLGGGLTDTQYF.

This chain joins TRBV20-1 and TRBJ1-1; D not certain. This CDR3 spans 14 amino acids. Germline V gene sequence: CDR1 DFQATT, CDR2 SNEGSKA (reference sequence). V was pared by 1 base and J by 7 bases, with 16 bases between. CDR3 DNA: TGCAGTGCTAGAGGCAGGTTCAGTGAGAGTGAAGCTTTCTTT. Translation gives CSARGRFSESEAFF.

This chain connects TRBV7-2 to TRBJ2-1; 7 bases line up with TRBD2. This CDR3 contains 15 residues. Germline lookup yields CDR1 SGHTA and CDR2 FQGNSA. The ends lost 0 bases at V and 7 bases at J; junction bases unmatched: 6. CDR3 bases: TGTGCCAGCAGCTTAGCGATGACTAGCAGAAATGAGCAGTTCTTC. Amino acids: CASSLAMTSRNEQFF.

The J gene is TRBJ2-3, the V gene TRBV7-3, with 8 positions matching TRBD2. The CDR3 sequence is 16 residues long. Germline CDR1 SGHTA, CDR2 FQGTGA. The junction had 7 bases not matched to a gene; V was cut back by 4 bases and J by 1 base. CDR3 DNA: TGTGCCAGCAGCTCACTAGCGGTGTCTCGCACAGATACGCAGTATTTT. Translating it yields CASSSLAVSRTDTQYF.

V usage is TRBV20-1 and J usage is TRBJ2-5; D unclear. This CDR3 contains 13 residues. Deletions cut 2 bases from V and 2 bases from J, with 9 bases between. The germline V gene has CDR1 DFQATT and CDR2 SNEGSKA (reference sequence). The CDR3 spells CSARQVIQETQYF. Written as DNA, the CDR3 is TGCAGTGCTAGACAGGTTATACAAGAGACCCAGTACTTC.

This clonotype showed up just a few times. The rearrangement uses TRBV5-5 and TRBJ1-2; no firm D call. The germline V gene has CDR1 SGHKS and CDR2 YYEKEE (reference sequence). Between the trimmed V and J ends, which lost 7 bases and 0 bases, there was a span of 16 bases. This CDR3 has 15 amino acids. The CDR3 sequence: CASGYSPSANYGYTF. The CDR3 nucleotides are TGTGCCAGCGGTTACTCCCCCTCGGCTAACTATGGCTACACCTTC.

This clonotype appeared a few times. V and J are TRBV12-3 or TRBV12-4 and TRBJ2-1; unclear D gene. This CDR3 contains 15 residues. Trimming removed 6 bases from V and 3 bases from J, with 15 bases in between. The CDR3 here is CASSRPLRFYNEQFF. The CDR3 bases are TGTGCCAGCAGCCGACCTCTCCGCTTCTACAATGAGCAGTTCTTC.

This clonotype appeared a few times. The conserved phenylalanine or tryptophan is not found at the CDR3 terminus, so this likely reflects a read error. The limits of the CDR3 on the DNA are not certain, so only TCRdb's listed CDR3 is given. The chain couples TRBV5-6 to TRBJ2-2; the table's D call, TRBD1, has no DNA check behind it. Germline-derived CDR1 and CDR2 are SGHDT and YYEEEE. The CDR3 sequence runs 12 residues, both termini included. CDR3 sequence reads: CASSWGSSGGAV.

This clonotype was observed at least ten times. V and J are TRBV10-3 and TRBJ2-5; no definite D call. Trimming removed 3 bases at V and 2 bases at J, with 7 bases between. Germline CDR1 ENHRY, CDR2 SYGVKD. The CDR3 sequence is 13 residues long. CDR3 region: CAISEEGQETQYF. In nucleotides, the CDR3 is TGTGCCATCAGTGAAGAAGGTCAAGAGACCCAGTACTTC.

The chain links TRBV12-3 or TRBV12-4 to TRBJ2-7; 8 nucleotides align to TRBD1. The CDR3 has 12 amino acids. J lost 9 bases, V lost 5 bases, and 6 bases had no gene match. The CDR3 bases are TGTGCCAGCAGTCCCACAGGGGGAGGGCAGTACTTC. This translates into CASSPTGGGQYF.

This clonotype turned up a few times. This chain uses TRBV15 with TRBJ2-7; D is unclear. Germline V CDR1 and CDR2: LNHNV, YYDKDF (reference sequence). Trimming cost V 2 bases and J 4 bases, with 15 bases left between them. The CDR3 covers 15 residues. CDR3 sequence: CATSRPRRDDYEQYF. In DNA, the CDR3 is TGTGCCACCAGCAGACCCAGACGAGACGATTACGAGCAGTACTTC.

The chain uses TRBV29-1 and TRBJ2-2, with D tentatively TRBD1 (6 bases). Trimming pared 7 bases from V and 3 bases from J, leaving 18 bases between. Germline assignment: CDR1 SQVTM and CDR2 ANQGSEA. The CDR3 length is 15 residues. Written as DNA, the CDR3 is TGCAGCGCGAGGACCGGGACAAGATACACCGGGGAGCTGTTTTTT. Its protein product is CSARTGTRYTGELFF.

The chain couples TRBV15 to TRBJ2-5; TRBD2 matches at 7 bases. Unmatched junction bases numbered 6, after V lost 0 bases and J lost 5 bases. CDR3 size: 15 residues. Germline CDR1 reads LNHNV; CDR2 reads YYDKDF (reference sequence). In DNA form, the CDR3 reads TGTGCCACCAGCAGAGATGGGGAGGGCTCGGAGACCCAGTACTTC. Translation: CATSRDGEGSETQYF.

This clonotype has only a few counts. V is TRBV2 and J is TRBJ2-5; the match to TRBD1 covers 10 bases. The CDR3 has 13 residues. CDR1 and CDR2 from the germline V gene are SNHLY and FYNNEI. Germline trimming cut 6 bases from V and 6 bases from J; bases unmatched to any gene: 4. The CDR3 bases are TGTGCCAGCAGAGGGGACAGGGGACAGACCCAGTACTTC. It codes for CASRGDRGQTQYF.

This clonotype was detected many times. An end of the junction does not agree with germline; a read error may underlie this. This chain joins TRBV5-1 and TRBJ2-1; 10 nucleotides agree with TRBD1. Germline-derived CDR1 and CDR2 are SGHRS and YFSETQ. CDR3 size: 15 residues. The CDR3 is CASSLTGGAYNEQFF. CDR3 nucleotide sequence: TGTGCCAGCTCATTGACAGGGGGCGCCTACAATGAGCAGTTCTTC.

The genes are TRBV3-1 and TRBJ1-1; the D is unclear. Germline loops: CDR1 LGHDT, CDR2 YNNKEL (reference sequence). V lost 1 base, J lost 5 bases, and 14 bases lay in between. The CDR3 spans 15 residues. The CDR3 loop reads CASSQGAGMGTEAFF. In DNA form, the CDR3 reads TGTGCCAGCAGCCAAGGTGCGGGGATGGGAACTGAAGCTTTCTTT.

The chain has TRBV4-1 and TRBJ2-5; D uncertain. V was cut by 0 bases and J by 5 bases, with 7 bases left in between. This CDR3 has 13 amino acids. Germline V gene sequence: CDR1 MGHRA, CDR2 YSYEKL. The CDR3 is CASSQDLHETQYF. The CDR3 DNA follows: TGCGCCAGCAGCCAAGACCTTCACGAGACCCAGTACTTC.

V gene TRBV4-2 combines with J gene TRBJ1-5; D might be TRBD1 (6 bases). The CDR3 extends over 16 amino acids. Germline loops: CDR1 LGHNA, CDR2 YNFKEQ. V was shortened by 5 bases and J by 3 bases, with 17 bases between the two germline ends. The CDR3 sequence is CASSLSPGQFNQPQHF. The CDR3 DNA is TGTGCCAGCAGCTTAAGTCCCGGACAGTTCAATCAGCCCCAGCATTTT.